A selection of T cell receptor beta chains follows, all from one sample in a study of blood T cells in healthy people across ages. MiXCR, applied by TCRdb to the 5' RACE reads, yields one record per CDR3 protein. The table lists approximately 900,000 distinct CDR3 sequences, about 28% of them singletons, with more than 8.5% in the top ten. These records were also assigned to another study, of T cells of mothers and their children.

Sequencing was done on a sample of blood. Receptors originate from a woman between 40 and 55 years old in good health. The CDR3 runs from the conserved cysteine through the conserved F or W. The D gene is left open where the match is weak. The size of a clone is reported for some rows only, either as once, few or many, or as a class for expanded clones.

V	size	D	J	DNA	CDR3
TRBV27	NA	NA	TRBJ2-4	TGTGCCAGCAGTCCCCGGCTGCGGGGGCTCGGACTAGCCAAAAACATTCAGTACTTC	CASSPRLRGLGLAKNIQYF
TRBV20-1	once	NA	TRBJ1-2	TGCAGTGCTAGACAAAACAGGGCGGTCGAGGGCTACACCTTC	CSARQNRAVEGYTF
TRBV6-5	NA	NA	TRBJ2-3	TGTGCCAGCAGACAAACGACAGTTTCTAGCACAGATATGCAGTATTTT	CASRQTTVSSTDMQYF
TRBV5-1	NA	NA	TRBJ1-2	TGCGCCAGCAGCTTGGCAGCGTCCAGCTATGGCTACACCTTC	CASSLAASSYGYTF
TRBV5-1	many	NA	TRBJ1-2	TGCGCCAGCAGCTTGTCGGGGGGGTCCTATGGCTACACCTTC	CASSLSGGSYGYTF
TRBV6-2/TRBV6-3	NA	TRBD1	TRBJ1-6	TGTGCCAGCAGTCCGCCGGACAGGGGTTACGAGAATTCACCCCTCCACTTT	CASSPPDRGYENSPLHF
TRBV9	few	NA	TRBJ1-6	TGTGCCAGCAGCGTGACCCTAGGATCCCCCCTCCACTTT	CASSVTLGSPLHF
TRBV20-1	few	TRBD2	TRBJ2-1	TGCAGTGCTAAACTCTATCGGGAGGGGATCTACAATGAGCAGTTCTTC	CSAKLYREGIYNEQFF
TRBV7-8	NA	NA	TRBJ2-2	TGTGCCAGCAGCTTCCTAGGGGAGCTCGACACCGGGGAGCTGTTTTTT	CASSFLGELDTGELFF
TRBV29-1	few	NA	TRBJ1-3	TGCAGCGTTCCGGACCAAAGCTCTGGAAACACCATATATTTT	CSVPDQSSGNTIYF
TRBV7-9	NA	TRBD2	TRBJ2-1	TGTACCAGCAGCACAGCGGGGCAGCATGAGCAGTTCTTC	CTSSTAGQHEQFF
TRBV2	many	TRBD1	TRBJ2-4	TGTGCCAGCAGTCAGACAGGGTTAAGGGGCATTCAGTACTTC	CASSQTGLRGIQYF
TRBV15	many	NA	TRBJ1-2	TGTGCCACCAGCAGAGATCCCCGCGGGGGGCACGGCTATGGCTACACCTTC	CATSRDPRGGHGYGYTF
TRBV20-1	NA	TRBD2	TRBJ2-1	TGCAGTGCTTCCGGGACTAGCGGGGGGGCCCCTGAGCAGTTCTTC	CSASGTSGGAPEQFF
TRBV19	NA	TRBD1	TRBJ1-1	TGTGCCAGTAGTATGGGACAGGTAGCTTTCTTT	CASSMGQVAFF
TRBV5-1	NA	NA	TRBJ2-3	TGCGCCAGCAGCTTGGTCATCGGATTTCCCAGCACGGATACGCAGTATTTT	CASSLVIGFPSTDTQYF
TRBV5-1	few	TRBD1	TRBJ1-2	TGCGCCAGCAGCTTGGGACAGGGAGAGATCGGCTACACCTTC	CASSLGQGEIGYTF
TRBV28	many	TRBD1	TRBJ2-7	TGTGCCAGCAGTTGGACAGGTATCACCTACGAGCAGTACTTC	CASSWTGITYEQYF
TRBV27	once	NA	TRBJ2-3	TGTGCCAGCAGTTTATCACGGGGCTGGGATACGCAGTATTTT	CASSLSRGWDTQYF
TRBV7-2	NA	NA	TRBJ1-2	TGTGCCAGCAGCTTAGCCTTCGCAGGGGATGGCTACACCTTC	CASSLAFAGDGYTF
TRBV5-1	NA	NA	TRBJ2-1	TGCGCCAGCAGCTCATCGGATCCGAACCTCCACGAGCAGTTCTTC	CASSSSDPNLHEQFF
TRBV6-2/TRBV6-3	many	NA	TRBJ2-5	TGTGCCAGCAGTTACTCAGCGGAGACCCAGTACTTC	CASSYSAETQYF
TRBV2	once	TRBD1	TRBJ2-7	TGTGCCAGCAGCACCGGGACAGGAACTAATGAGCAGTACTTC	CASSTGTGTNEQYF
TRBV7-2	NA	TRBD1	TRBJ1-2	TGTGCCAGCAGCTTAGCAGGACAGGGTCCGTATGGCTACACCTTC	CASSLAGQGPYGYTF
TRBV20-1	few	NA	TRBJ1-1	TGCAGTGCACGAGGGGGATTACCTGAAGCTTTCTTT	CSARGGLPEAFF
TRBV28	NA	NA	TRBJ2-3	TGTGCCAGCAGCCCGCGGATGGCCTTAGATACGCAGTATTTT	CASSPRMALDTQYF
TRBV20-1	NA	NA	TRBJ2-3	TGCAGTGCCATAAGGGATACTAGCACAGATACGCAGTATTTT	CSAIRDTSTDTQYF
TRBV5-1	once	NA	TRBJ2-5	TGCGCCAGCAGCAAACTAGAAGGGGGAGAGACCCAGTACTTC	CASSKLEGGETQYF
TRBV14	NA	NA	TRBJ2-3	TGTGCCAGCAGCCGTCAGTCCCCACCATGGACAGATACGCAGTATTTT	CASSRQSPPWTDTQYF
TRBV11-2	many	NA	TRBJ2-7	TGTGCCAGCAGCTTTCGGGGCAACAGCGTCGAGCAGTACTTC	CASSFRGNSVEQYF
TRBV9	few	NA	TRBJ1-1	TGTGCCAGCTCACCTAGGGGTATCGCTGAAGCTTTCTTT	CASSPRGIAEAFF
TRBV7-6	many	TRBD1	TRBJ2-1	TGTGCCAGCAGTCACAATTACAGGGGGGACAATGAGCAGTTCTTC	CASSHNYRGDNEQFF
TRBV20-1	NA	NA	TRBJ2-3	TGCAGTGCCCAAAGGCAGGGGTTGAGCACAGATACGCAGTATTTT	CSAQRQGLSTDTQYF
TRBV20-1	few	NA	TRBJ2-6	TGCAGTGCGGTCAGGATCGGGGCCAACGTCCGGACTTTC	CSAVRIGANVRTF
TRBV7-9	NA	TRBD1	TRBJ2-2	TGTGCCAGCAGCCAAGGACAGGGGCGCACCGGGGAGCTGTTTTTT	CASSQGQGRTGELFF
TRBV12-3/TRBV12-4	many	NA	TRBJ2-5	TGTGCCAGCAGCCACGACAGCCAGCAGTACTTC	CASSHDSQQYF
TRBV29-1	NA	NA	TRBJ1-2	TGCAGCGTTGACTTACCGCCCCAAGGGTATGGCTACACCTTC	CSVDLPPQGYGYTF
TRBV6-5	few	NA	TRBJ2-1	TGTGCCAGCAGTTACGGGGAGGCGGGAGAGCAGTTCTTC	CASSYGEAGEQFF
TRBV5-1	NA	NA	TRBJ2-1	TGCGCCAGCAGCTTGGGCAGGGACAAGGAGCAGTTCTTC	CASSLGRDKEQFF
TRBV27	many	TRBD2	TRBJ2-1	TGTGCCAGCAGTTCACTAGCGGGGGGTTTGATTTACAATGAGCAGTTCTTC	CASSSLAGGLIYNEQFF
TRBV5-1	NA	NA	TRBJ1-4	TGCGCCAGCAGCTTGGAACAGTTTAATGAAAAACTGTTTTTT	CASSLEQFNEKLFF